One and the same sample provided the 9 T cell receptor beta chains below, sequenced in a study of blood T cell repertoires in COVID-19. The table came from immunoSEQ multiplex PCR; TCRdb's copy has only in-frame clones and leaves some out. The data contain about 170,000 clones, approximately 86% of them singletons. Sequenced material: peripheral blood. These receptors were obtained from an elderly woman with COVID-19, enrolled during active disease.

The V gene is TRBV6-6, the J gene TRBJ2-3; 7 positions match TRBD1. Germline lookup yields CDR1 MNHNY and CDR2 SVGAGI (reference sequence). Unmatched junction bases numbered 9, after V lost 7 bases and J lost 2 bases. This CDR3 spans 15 amino acids. As DNA, the CDR3 is TGTGCCAGCATTGACCCAGGGGGTTCCACAGATACGCAGTATTTT. Translating gives CASIDPGGSTDTQYF.

The V call is TRBV29-1, the J call TRBJ1-3; possible D gene TRBD1, 5 bases. Trimming shortened V by 7 bases and J by 8 bases, and 15 bases separated the two germline ends. Per the germline V gene, CDR1 is SQVTM and CDR2 is ANQGSEA. The CDR3 extends over 12 amino acids. The CDR3 reads CSARLGGDTIYF. CDR3 bases: TGCAGCGCCCGACTCGGGGGGGACACCATATATTTT.

The chain combines TRBV28 with TRBJ2-7; 14 bases align to TRBD2. With 5 bases clipped from V and 5 bases from J, the junction kept 8 bases outside the gene matches. The CDR3 runs 16 residues. Germline loops: CDR1 MDHEN, CDR2 SYDVKM. The CDR3 protein is CASSPGTSGSLDEQYF. In DNA form, the CDR3 reads TGTGCCAGCAGTCCGGGGACTAGCGGGAGTCTGGACGAGCAGTACTTC.

This rearrangement joins TRBV6-4 to TRBJ1-6; D possibly corresponds to TRBD1 (5 bases). CDR1 is MRHNA and CDR2 is SNTAGT in the germline V gene. V was clipped by 2 bases and J by 10 bases, with 12 bases between them. The CDR3 has 14 residues. CDR3 DNA sequence: TGTGCCAGCAGTGACCAGGGCCCAGGGTCACCCCTCCACTTT. Translation: CASSDQGPGSPLHF.

The chain uses TRBV14 and TRBJ2-5; D might be TRBD2 (5 bases). There are 18 residues in the CDR3. The germline V gene encodes CDR1 SGHDN and CDR2 FVKESK. The ends were cut back, 0 bases at V and 5 bases at J, with 22 bases in the middle. The DNA of the CDR3 is TGTGCCAGCAGCCAAGAAGCCCGCAGGTTTAGCCCGGGGGAGACCCAGTACTTC. Its translation: CASSQEARRFSPGETQYF.

The J gene is TRBJ2-5, the V gene TRBV5-4; the match to TRBD2 covers 10 bases. V was pared by 4 bases and J by 7 bases, with 10 bases of the junction left unmatched. The CDR3 is 15 residues long. The V gene's germline CDR1 is SGHNT and CDR2 YYREEE (reference sequence). The CDR3 sequence: CASSRSGRAVVTQYF. DNA of the CDR3: TGTGCCAGCAGCCGCAGCGGGAGGGCCGTGGTGACCCAGTACTTC.

This sequence joins TRBV5-6 and TRBJ1-3, with D perhaps TRBD1 (5 bases). The germline V gene has CDR1 SGHDT and CDR2 YYEEEE. CDR3 length: 16 residues. Trimming left V 2 bases short and J 0 bases short, with 12 bases between. The CDR3 here is CASSLIQGFSGNTIYF. CDR3 nucleotide sequence: TGTGCCAGCAGCTTAATTCAGGGATTCTCTGGAAACACCATATATTTT.

This chain uses TRBV7-6 with TRBJ1-2; 7 bases are shared with TRBD1. The germline CDR1 and CDR2 sequences are SGHVS and FNYEAQ. The CDR3 contains 12 residues. The J segment lost 8 bases and the V segment lost 5 bases, leaving 5 bases of the junction unmatched. The CDR3 DNA is TGTGCCAGCAGCCCGGACAGGATAGGCTACACCTTC. As protein: CASSPDRIGYTF.

Worth noting for this clone: The same CDR3 arises from other DNA sequences in this sample as well. This chain links TRBV28 with TRBJ2-7, with D possibly matching TRBD1 (7 bases). Trimming took off 2 bases at V and 3 bases at J, with 11 bases between the two ends. The CDR3 has 14 amino acids. Germline-derived CDR1 and CDR2 are MDHEN and SYDVKM. The CDR3 spells CASSLGQGGYEQYF. In DNA, the CDR3 is TGTGCCAGCAGTTTAGGGCAGGGGGGCTACGAGCAGTACTTC.